The 22 T cell receptor beta chains listed next were all sequenced from one sample in a study of T cells after yellow fever vaccination. TCRdb redid the calling of the 5' RACE reads with MiXCR, one entry per CDR3 protein. The sample lists under 550,000 distinct CDR3 sequences, roughly 22% occurring once. The input for sequencing was PBMCs, taken 21 days after the first yellow fever vaccination. The source of these receptors is a young man who received the YFV17D yellow fever vaccine.

This clonotype was seen only a few times. The V and J genes are TRBV29-1 and TRBJ2-1, with D maybe TRBD2 (5 bases). The germline V and J ends were trimmed by 0 bases and 6 bases, with 12 bases remaining between them. Per the germline V gene, CDR1 is SQVTM and CDR2 is ANQGSEA. The CDR3 covers 14 residues. CDR3 nucleotide sequence: TGCAGCGTTGAAGAGGCGGGCCAGGCCAATGAGCAGTTCTTC. Its protein is CSVEEAGQANEQFF.

This clonotype was detected only a few times. The chain has TRBV9 and TRBJ2-1; TRBD2 agrees at 9 bases. V lost 0 bases, J lost 8 bases, and 9 bases stayed unmatched. This CDR3 is 16 amino acids long. Germline V CDR1 and CDR2: SGDLS, YYNGEE. This chain's CDR3 is CASSVAGALAGYEQFF. The CDR3 DNA reads TGTGCCAGCAGCGTAGCGGGGGCGCTAGCGGGGTATGAGCAGTTCTTC.

There are a few counts of this clonotype. V usage is TRBV19 and J usage is TRBJ1-1, with D possibly TRBD1 on 6 matching bases. Trimming cost V 4 bases and J 3 bases, with 12 bases left between them. CDR3 length: 14 residues. CDR1 and CDR2 from the germline V gene are LNHDA and SQIVND (reference sequence). The CDR3, as DNA: TGTGCCAGTAGTACACCGGGGGCCTACACTGAAGCTTTCTTT. Its translation is CASSTPGAYTEAFF.

This clonotype was picked up many times. V and J are TRBV15 and TRBJ2-3; 14 positions agree with TRBD2. Trimming cost V 6 bases and J 5 bases; bases outside gene matches: 4. In germline, CDR1 is LNHNV, CDR2 YYDKDF (reference sequence). This CDR3 region has 15 residues. The CDR3 here is CATSPGLAGEDTQYF. The CDR3 nucleotides read TGTGCCACCAGTCCGGGACTAGCGGGGGAAGATACGCAGTATTTT.

Only a few counts were recorded for this clonotype. The chain carries TRBV5-1 and TRBJ1-2; D is unresolved. Germline V CDR1 and CDR2: SGHRS, YFSETQ. This CDR3 region has 12 residues. Trimming removed 3 bases from V and 6 bases from J, with 9 bases in between. The CDR3 DNA is TGCGCCAGCAGCTCGCATGCGGATGGCTACACCTTC. Translation gives CASSSHADGYTF.

In its sample, this clonotype was seen a few times. The V gene is TRBV21-1, the J gene TRBJ1-1; the D segment call TRBD1 is taken from the table without a DNA check. TRBV21-1 represents a pseudogene. This CDR3 spans 18 amino acids. The CDR3 DNA reads as TGTGCCAGCAGCAAAAGGATGAGGGACAGTCGATTCAACACTGAAGCTTTCTTT. Translation: CASSKRMRDSRFNTEAFF.

This clonotype was seen a few times. The chain has TRBV20-1 and TRBJ2-3; D may be TRBD2 (5 bases). Deletions cut 3 bases from V and 7 bases from J, with 14 bases between. The CDR3 has 13 residues. CDR1 DFQATT and CDR2 SNEGSKA come from the germline V gene (reference sequence). The DNA of the CDR3 is TGCAGTGCTAGGGACCGGGATAGACATACGCAGTATTTT. This translates into CSARDRDRHTQYF.

This clonotype was counted between two and nine times. The chain combines TRBV6-2 or TRBV6-3 with TRBJ2-2; 11 bases are shared with TRBD2. Germline-derived CDR1 and CDR2 are MNHEY and SVGEGT. The V and J ends lost 7 bases and 4 bases, in that order; junction bases with no gene match: 11. This CDR3 spans 17 amino acids. The CDR3 sequence: CASIKGLAGGLTGELFF. For the CDR3, the DNA is TGTGCCAGCATTAAAGGGCTAGCGGGGGGCCTCACCGGGGAGCTGTTTTTT.

At least ten counts were recorded for this clonotype. This chain connects TRBV15 to TRBJ2-3; a possible D gene is TRBD2 (5 bases). V was cut by 0 bases and J by 2 bases, with 12 bases left in between. Looked up from germline, CDR1 is LNHNV and CDR2 is YYDKDF (reference sequence). The CDR3 length is 16 residues. The CDR3 region is CATSRDEGRVTDTQYF. As DNA, the CDR3 is TGTGCCACCAGCAGAGATGAAGGGAGAGTCACAGATACGCAGTATTTT.

This clonotype turned up a few times. CDR3 residues: CASSRGANEGYTF. DNA for the CDR3: TGCGCCAGCAGCAGGGGCGCGAATGAGGGCTACACCTTC. V and J are TRBV5-1 and TRBJ1-2, with D perhaps TRBD1 (5 bases). CDR1 SGHRS and CDR2 YFSETQ come from the germline V gene. The CDR3 has 13 amino acids. Trimming took 4 bases from V and 8 from J, leaving 15 bases between them.

The genes are TRBV4-1 and TRBJ2-5; D perhaps matches TRBD2 (5 bases). Per the germline V gene, CDR1 is MGHRA and CDR2 is YSYEKL. The V gene lost 0 bases and the J gene lost 5 bases, with 19 bases spanning the gap. The CDR3 has 17 amino acids. The CDR3 region has the DNA TGCGCCAGCAGCCAAGATTTGCTCCGGGGTCTAGGGGAGACCCAGTACTTC. It is translated as CASSQDLLRGLGETQYF.

CDR3 amino acids: CASSTDLTFFGRNEQFF. CDR3 DNA: TGCGCCAGCAGCACAGATTTGACATTCTTTGGCCGCAATGAGCAGTTCTTC. V gene TRBV5-1 combines with J gene TRBJ2-1; D unresolved. The CDR3 extends over 17 amino acids. Germline V lookup: CDR1 SGHRS, CDR2 YFSETQ. V was pared by 4 bases and J by 6 bases, with 23 bases between. The variable domain in full, with the rest retrieved from reference TRBV5-1 and TRBJ2-1, is KAGVTQTPRYLIKTRGQQVTLSCSPISGHRSVSWYQQTPGQGLQFLFEYFSETQRNKGNFPGRFSGRQFSNSRSEMNVSTLELGDSALYLCASSTDLTFFGRNEQFFGPGTRLTVL.

This clonotype was seen repeatedly, ten times or more. The chain recombines TRBV5-1 with TRBJ2-3; possibly TRBD1 for D (6 bases). Deletions cut 0 bases from V and 2 bases from J, with 10 bases between. This CDR3 is built from 15 residues. CDR1 is SGHRS and CDR2 is YFSETQ in the germline V gene. CDR3 sequence reads: CASSLEGGITDTQYF. The CDR3 nucleotides are TGCGCCAGCAGCTTGGAAGGGGGAATCACAGATACGCAGTATTTT.

J is TRBJ2-3 and V is TRBV7-2; 8 nucleotides match TRBD2. Germline V gene data show CDR1 as SGHTA and CDR2 as FQGNSA. V dropped 3 bases and J dropped 6; count of bases not matched to a gene: 2. This CDR3 spans 13 amino acids. The DNA for the CDR3 is TGTGCCAGCAGCTTTTCTAGCGGGGATACGCAGTATTTT. Its protein product is CASSFSSGDTQYF.

This clonotype showed up just a few times. This chain links TRBV7-2 with TRBJ2-1; D is unresolved. With 4 bases removed from V and 8 bases from J, the gap between germline ends came to 12 bases. CDR3 length: 13 residues. Germline CDR1 and CDR2: SGHTA and FQGNSA. This chain's CDR3 is CASSSLVRHEQFF. Here the CDR3 DNA reads TGTGCCAGCAGCTCCCTAGTTAGGCATGAGCAGTTCTTC.

The V call is TRBV6-2 or TRBV6-3, the J call TRBJ2-7, with D unclear. Trimming removed 7 bases at V and 0 bases at J, with 13 bases between. This CDR3 region has 14 residues. In germline, CDR1 is MNHEY, CDR2 SVGEGT. CDR3 sequence: CASTQGQYSYEQYV. CDR3 DNA sequence: TGTGCCAGCACTCAAGGGCAGTACTCCTACGAGCAGTACGTC.

This clonotype was found many times. The chain joins TRBV9 to TRBJ2-7, with TRBD1 matching 8 bases. Germline CDR1 SGDLS, CDR2 YYNGEE. Trimming took 4 bases from V and 2 from J; bases not matched to a gene: 8. The CDR3 is 15 residues long. CDR3 coding DNA: TGTGCCAGCAGCCCCCGGGACAGGCTAACCTACGAGCAGTACTTC. Amino acids: CASSPRDRLTYEQYF.

This clonotype was seen ten or more times. The rearrangement links TRBV3-1 to TRBJ2-3; the D gene is possibly TRBD2 (6 bases). The CDR3 extends over 14 amino acids. Per the germline V gene, CDR1 is LGHDT and CDR2 is YNNKEL (reference sequence). Trimming took 4 bases from V and 5 from J, leaving 13 bases between them. The CDR3 DNA reads as TGTGCCAGCAGCCTTACTAGCTCCGAAGATACGCAGTATTTT. Translated: CASSLTSSEDTQYF.

The V and J genes are TRBV4-1 and TRBJ2-3; D perhaps matches TRBD1 (5 bases). The length of the CDR3 is 15 residues. V was shortened by 1 base and J by 2 bases, with 10 bases between the two germline ends. The germline CDR1 and CDR2 sequences are MGHRA and YSYEKL. The CDR3 reads CASSQGSGLTDTQYF. The DNA for the CDR3 is TGCGCCAGCAGCCAAGGGTCAGGGCTCACAGATACGCAGTATTTT.

V and J are TRBV18 and TRBJ2-5; TRBD1 aligns across 9 bases. CDR1 is KGHSH, CDR2 LQKENI, per germline. The CDR3 is 15 residues long. After removal of 3 bases from V and 5 bases from J, the junction contained 7 bases not matched to a gene. This CDR3 reads CASSPHSGQGETQYF. The CDR3 nucleotides read TGTGCCAGCTCACCCCATTCGGGACAGGGTGAGACCCAGTACTTC.

The chain couples TRBV5-1 to TRBJ2-2, with 9 positions matching TRBD1. The CDR3 is 17 residues long. Germline assignment: CDR1 SGHRS and CDR2 YFSETQ. V lost 4 bases to trimming and J lost 7 bases; unmatched junction nucleotides: 14. In DNA form, the CDR3 reads TGCGCCAGCAGCATCCGCAACAGGGGGCATTTCATCGGGGAGCTGTTTTTT. This gives the protein CASSIRNRGHFIGELFF.

This clonotype was detected a few times. This sequence joins TRBV11-2 and TRBJ1-2; D gene uncertain. The CDR3 runs to 17 residues. V gave up 0 bases and J gave up 5 bases, with 19 bases separating them. Germline CDR1 and CDR2: SGHAT and FQNNGV. The CDR3 sequence is CASSLDPYRSAGYGYTF. The CDR3 DNA sequence: TGTGCCAGCAGCTTAGACCCTTACCGGTCGGCTGGGTATGGCTACACCTTC.